This TCR beta chain appears in the sequencing data of a study of CD8+CD57+ T cells in acquired aplastic anemia. In the study overall: Across the sorted CD4+ and CD8+ cells, DNA amounts averaged about 3 ug.

V lost 3 bases, J lost 0 bases, and 12 bases lay in between. There are 15 residues in the CDR3. Germline V gives CDR1 LNHDA, CDR2 SQIVND (reference sequence). Researchers used genomic DNA as the template to profile TCR beta VDJ and CDR3. TCRdb independently ran MiXCR on the reads; one entry per CDR3 protein. The sample consists of about 290,000 distinct CDR3 sequences, under 60% of them appearing once. Sequencing was done on patients that had shown CD8+CD57+ cell expansion by flow cytometry. Study results and caveats: Overlapping CD8+ CDR3 repertoires of patients and controls contained under 35 shared sequences.

This clonotype came up many times. Its antigen is still unknown. The TCR was taken from a human donor with aplastic anemia. This chain joins TRBV19 and TRBJ2-7; the D gene is possibly TRBD2 (6 bases). Specimen: sorted CD4+, CD8+, or CD8+CD57+ T cells (not recorded which) from PBMCs. The CDR3 loop reads CASSIMAGNSYEQYF. The CDR3 nucleotides are TGTGCCAGTAGTATCATGGCGGGAAACTCCTACGAGCAGTACTTC.